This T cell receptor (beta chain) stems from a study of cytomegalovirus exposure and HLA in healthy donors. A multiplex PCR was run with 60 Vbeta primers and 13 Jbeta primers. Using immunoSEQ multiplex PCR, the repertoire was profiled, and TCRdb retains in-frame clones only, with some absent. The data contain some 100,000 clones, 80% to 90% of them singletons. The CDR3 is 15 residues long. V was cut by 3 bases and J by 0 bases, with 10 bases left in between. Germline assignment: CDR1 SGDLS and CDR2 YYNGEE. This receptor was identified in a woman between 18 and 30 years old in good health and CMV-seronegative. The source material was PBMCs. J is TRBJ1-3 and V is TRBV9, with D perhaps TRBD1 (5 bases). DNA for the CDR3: TGTGCCAGCAGCGCCAGGGCCCTCTCTGGAAACACCATATATTTT. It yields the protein CASSARALSGNTIYF.